This T cell receptor (beta chain) emerged from a study of control samples from healthy donors and cancer patients. Germline V gives CDR1 SGHTA, CDR2 FQGTGA. CDR3 size: 14 residues. The V gene lost 2 bases and the J gene lost 6 bases, with 13 bases spanning the gap. The method was immunoSEQ multiplex PCR; TCRdb's version includes in-frame clones alone and lacks a portion of them. The sample has about 71,000 clones; 85% to 90% are singletons. The sequence came from a man between 60 and 75 years old with lung cancer. The source material was PBMCs. This chain joins TRBV7-3 and TRBJ1-1; a possible D gene is TRBD1 (5 bases). CDR3 sequence: CASSLRTTRSEAFF. CDR3 DNA: TGTGCCAGCAGCTTACGGACAACCAGGTCTGAAGCTTTCTTT.